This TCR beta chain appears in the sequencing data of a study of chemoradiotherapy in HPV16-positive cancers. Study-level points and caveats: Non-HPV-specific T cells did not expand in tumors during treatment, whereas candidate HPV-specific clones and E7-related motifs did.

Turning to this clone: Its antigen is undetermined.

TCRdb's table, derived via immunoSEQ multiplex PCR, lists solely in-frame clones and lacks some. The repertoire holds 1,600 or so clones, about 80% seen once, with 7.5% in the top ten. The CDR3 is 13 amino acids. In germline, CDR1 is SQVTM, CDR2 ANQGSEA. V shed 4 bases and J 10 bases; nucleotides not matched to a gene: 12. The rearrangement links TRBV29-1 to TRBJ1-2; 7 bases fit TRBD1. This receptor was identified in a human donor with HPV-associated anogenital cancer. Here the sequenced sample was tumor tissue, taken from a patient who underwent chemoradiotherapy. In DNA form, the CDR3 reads TGCAGCGTTGCCCGGGACAGCGCTACCGACTACACCTTC. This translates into CSVARDSATDYTF.